These T cell receptor beta chains were read from a single sample in a study of cytomegalovirus exposure and HLA in healthy donors. Sequencing used immunoSEQ multiplex PCR; TCRdb keeps in-frame clones, though not all of them. The sample has roughly 190,000 clones; approximately 12% are singletons. Input material: PBMCs. Receptors originate from a middle-aged man in good health and CMV-seropositive. Each CDR3 is given with its conserved first and last residue. A D gene is named only where the DNA matches it firmly. Clone size is given for some rows only: seen once, a few or many times, or a class if the clone is expanded.

j_call cdr3_length v_call clone_size d_call cdr3_aa cdr3_nt
TRBJ2-1 16 TRBV11-3 few TRBD2 CASSSRGGLAYNEQFF TGTGCCAGCAGCTCCAGGGGGGGACTAGCGTACAATGAGCAGTTCTTC
TRBJ1-2 13 TRBV27 - - CASSLEGNYGYTF TGTGCCAGCAGTTTGGAGGGCAACTATGGCTACACCTTC
TRBJ1-1 14 TRBV4-3 few - CASSHTPGNTEAFF TGCGCCAGCAGTCATACGCCCGGGAACACTGAAGCTTTCTTT
TRBJ2-5 13 TRBV7-3 - - CASSSTAKETQYF TGTGCCAGCAGCTCAACAGCTAAAGAGACCCAGTACTTC
TRBJ1-4 14 TRBV30 - - CAWSLRVWDEKLFF TGTGCCTGGAGCCTCAGGGTTTGGGATGAAAAACTGTTTTTT
TRBJ2-3 16 TRBV4-2 - - CASSPMTRGDTDTQYF TGTGCCAGCAGCCCCATGACTAGAGGGGACACAGATACGCAGTATTTT
TRBJ1-6 15 TRBV2 - TRBD1 CASSLGDRGNSPLHF TGTGCCAGCAGTTTAGGGGACAGGGGTAATTCACCCCTCCACTTT
TRBJ1-3 11 TRBV28 - TRBD1 CASSTPTDRDF TGTGCCAGCAGTACCCCGACGGACAGGGATTTT
TRBJ2-5 18 TRBV28 few - CASSLIGVAPPVGETQYF TGTGCCAGCAGTTTAATAGGGGTCGCTCCCCCGGTGGGAGAGACCCAGTACTTC
TRBJ1-6 17 TRBV27 - TRBD1 CASSFRGQDSYNSPLHF TGTGCCAGCAGTTTTCGTGGACAGGACTCCTATAATTCACCCCTCCACTTT
TRBJ2-5 14 TRBV13 - - CASSARGGEETQYF TGTGCCAGCAGCGCCAGAGGAGGGGAAGAGACCCAGTACTTC
TRBJ2-5 15 TRBV6-5 few TRBD2 CASSRGGTSEQTQYF TGTGCCAGCAGTCGCGGAGGGACTAGCGAACAGACCCAGTACTTC
TRBJ2-7 15 TRBV9 - TRBD2 CASSVRGESSYEQYF TGTGCCAGCAGCGTTCGGGGGGAATCCTCCTACGAGCAGTACTTC
TRBJ2-2 15 TRBV5-8 few - CASSLGTKNTGELFF TGTGCCAGCAGCTTGGGTACAAAGAACACCGGGGAGCTGTTTTTT
TRBJ2-7 15 TRBV11-3 - TRBD1 CASSKYRGASYEQYF TGTGCCAGCAGCAAGTACAGGGGCGCATCCTACGAGCAGTACTTC
TRBJ1-1 13 TRBV10-3 - - CAISVLGQIEAFF TGTGCCATCAGTGTCCTCGGACAGATTGAAGCTTTCTTT
TRBJ2-5 14 TRBV5-1 few - CASREQGVGETQYF TGCGCCAGCAGGGAACAGGGTGTAGGAGAGACCCAGTACTTC
TRBJ1-2 13 TRBV11-3 few - CASSLPQAGGYTF TGTGCCAGCAGCTTACCTCAGGCGGGCGGCTACACCTTC
TRBJ1-4 16 TRBV27 few TRBD1 CASSLLQGASNEKLFF TGTGCCAGCAGTTTATTACAGGGGGCTTCTAATGAAAAACTGTTTTTT
TRBJ1-4 14 TRBV6-8 - - CASSYVQRMEKLFF TGTGCCAGCAGTTACGTCCAGAGGATGGAAAAACTGTTTTTT
TRBJ1-6 14 TRBV11-3 - - CASSLDSLNSPLHF TGTGCCAGCAGCTTAGATTCATTGAATTCACCCCTCCACTTT
TRBJ1-2 18 TRBV6-1 - TRBD1 CASSARPGQGQVNYGYTF TGTGCCAGCAGTGCCCGGCCGGGACAGGGTCAGGTTAACTATGGCTACACCTTC
TRBJ2-7 16 TRBV2 once - CAIRDLRGWRPYEQYF TGTGCCATCCGGGATCTCCGGGGGTGGCGTCCCTACGAGCAGTACTTC
TRBJ2-1 13 TRBV29-1 - - CSVEVGAYNEQFF TGCAGCGTTGAAGTTGGAGCGTACAATGAGCAGTTCTTC
TRBJ1-4 15 TRBV5-4 - TRBD1 CASSSNRGGREKLFF TGTGCCAGCAGTTCGAACAGGGGGGGGAGGGAAAAACTGTTTTTT
TRBJ2-5 14 TRBV30 few - CAWSVYRSQETQYF TGTGCCTGGAGTGTATACCGGTCCCAAGAGACCCAGTACTTC
TRBJ1-5 11 TRBV6-1 few - CASSPPGPQHF TGTGCCAGCAGCCCTCCGGGGCCCCAGCATTTT
TRBJ1-5 20 TRBV10-1 few TRBD1 CASKGDRGPNFFYSNQPQHF TGCGCCAGCAAGGGGGACAGGGGCCCTAACTTCTTTTATAGCAATCAGCCCCAGCATTTT
TRBJ1-1 15 TRBV11-2 few - CASSQQGGGNTEAFF TGTGCCAGCAGCCAACAGGGAGGGGGGAACACTGAAGCTTTCTTT
TRBJ1-1 15 TRBV14 - - CASSQRGGLGTEAFF TGTGCCAGCAGCCAACGGGGGGGATTGGGCACTGAAGCTTTCTTT
TRBJ1-2 16 TRBV5-5 few TRBD1 CASSLGHTTGGSGYTF TGTGCCAGCAGCTTGGGACACACGACAGGGGGCTCTGGCTACACCTTC
TRBJ2-2 12 TRBV27 - - CASSLQAGELFF TGTGCCAGCAGTTTACAGGCCGGGGAGCTGTTTTTT
TRBJ1-2 15 TRBV6-1 few TRBD1 CASSRGTAKEGGYTF TGTGCCAGCAGCCGCGGGACAGCCAAAGAAGGGGGCTACACCTTC
TRBJ1-3 15 TRBV19 - - CASSIDDYSGNTIYF TGTGCCAGTAGTATAGATGACTACTCTGGAAACACCATATATTTT
TRBJ1-2 15 TRBV19 - TRBD1 CASKRVGGSNYGYTF TGTGCCAGCAAGAGGGTAGGGGGCAGTAACTATGGCTACACCTTC
TRBJ2-5 16 TRBV9 few - CASSVGGSPVQETQYF TGTGCCAGCAGCGTAGGCGGCTCCCCAGTCCAAGAGACCCAGTACTTC